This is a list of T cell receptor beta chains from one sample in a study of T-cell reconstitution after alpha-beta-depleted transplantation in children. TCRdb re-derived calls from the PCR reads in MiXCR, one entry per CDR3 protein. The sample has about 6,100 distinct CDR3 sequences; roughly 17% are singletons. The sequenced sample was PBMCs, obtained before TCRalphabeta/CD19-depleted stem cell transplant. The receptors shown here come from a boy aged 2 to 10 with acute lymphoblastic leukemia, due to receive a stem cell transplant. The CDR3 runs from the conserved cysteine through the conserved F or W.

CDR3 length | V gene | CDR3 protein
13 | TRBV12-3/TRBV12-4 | CASSLDGYQPQHF
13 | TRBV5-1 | CASSLAGVNEQFF
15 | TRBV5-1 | CASSLDGGVGTEAFF
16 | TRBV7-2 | CASSQIGTGVTYEQYF
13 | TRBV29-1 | CSVDHSRVPQAFF
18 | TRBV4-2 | CASSQDRGADLAKNIQYF
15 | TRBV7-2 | CASSQPSEIVYTQYF
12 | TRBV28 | CASSPLTGELFF
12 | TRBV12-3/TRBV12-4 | CASSLGTYGYTF
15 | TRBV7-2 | CASSPAEGGGSAYHF
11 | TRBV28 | CACHFGTEAFF
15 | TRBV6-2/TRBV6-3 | CASSYHQGAYNEQFF
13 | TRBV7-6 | CASSLGGPDTQYF
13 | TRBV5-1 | CASSKSLGVEAFF
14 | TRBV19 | CASSPAGGSTEAFF
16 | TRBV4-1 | CASSQELASGANVLTF
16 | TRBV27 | CASSPAGRGIDYGYTF
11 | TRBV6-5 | CASIKGTEAFF
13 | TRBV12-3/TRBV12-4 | CASSFGGVRIQYF
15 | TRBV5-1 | CASSQTGGGSSPLHF
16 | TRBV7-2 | CASSLAGRTSTDTQYF
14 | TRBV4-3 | CASSQDRGSYEQYF
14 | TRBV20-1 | CSARGTSGGDEQYF
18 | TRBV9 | CASSPRLTGGSGTGELFF
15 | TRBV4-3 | CASSQGSGYSYEQYF
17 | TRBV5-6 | CASSSGTSGPKRETQYF
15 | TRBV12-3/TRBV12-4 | CASSLVRGLKDTQYF
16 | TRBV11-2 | CASSVGLAGGPNEQFF
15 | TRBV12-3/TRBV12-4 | CASSSIQGPNTEAFF
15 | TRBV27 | CASGIQRGVRHEQYF
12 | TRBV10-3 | CAIKQGDTEAFF
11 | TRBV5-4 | CASSLATEAFF
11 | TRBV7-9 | CASGYTGELFF
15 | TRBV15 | CATSGLDGKPDTQYF
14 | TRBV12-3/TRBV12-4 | CASSYGTIQETQYF
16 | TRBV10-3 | CAISQGLAGLKETQYF
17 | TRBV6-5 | CASSSYPVLHSGNTIYF
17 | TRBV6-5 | CASSLDRGLGLNQPQHF
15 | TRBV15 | CATSATTGITDTQYF
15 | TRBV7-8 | CASSWWVGENTEAFF
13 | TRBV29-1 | CSVVTGSSYEQYF
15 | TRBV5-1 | CASSLGGPSQETQYF
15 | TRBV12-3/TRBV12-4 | CASRDLTSGGEPQHF
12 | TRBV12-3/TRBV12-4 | CASSRGTGEQYF
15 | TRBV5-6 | CASSLRDRLSNTIYF
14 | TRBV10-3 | CAISRDGGLREQYF
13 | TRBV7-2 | CASSLPRLFVLFF
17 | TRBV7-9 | CASSLTFRDSNTGELFF
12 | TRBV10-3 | CAIQGGGGELFF
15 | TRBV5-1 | CASSSTGEWNTEAFF
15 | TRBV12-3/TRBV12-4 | CASSFPSDRGYGYTF
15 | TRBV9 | CASSVVGGETGELFF
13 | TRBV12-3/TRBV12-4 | CASRPARSPTQYF
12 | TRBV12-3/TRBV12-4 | CASSFPGPEAFF
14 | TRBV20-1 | CSARDPARDNEQFF
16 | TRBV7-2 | CASSLVLQGGRYEQYF
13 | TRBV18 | CASSPPSVVKAFF